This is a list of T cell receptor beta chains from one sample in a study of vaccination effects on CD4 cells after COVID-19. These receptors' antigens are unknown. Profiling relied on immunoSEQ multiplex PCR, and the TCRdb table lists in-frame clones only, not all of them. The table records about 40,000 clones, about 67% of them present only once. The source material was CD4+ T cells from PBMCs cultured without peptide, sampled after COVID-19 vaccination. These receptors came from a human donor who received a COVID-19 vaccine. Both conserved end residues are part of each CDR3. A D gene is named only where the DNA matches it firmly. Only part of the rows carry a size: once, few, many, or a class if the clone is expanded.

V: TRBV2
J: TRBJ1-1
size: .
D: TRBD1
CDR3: CASSEGGRGRDSTEAFF
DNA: TGTGCCAGCAGTGAGGGTGGCAGGGGGCGCGATTCCACTGAAGCTTTCTTT

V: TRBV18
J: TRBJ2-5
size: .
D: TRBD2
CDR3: CASSPSSGETQYF
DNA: TGTGCCAGCTCACCCTCTAGCGGGGAGACCCAGTACTTC

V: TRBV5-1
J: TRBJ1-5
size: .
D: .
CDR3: CASSLDPGSYSNQPQHF
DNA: TGCGCCAGCAGCTTGGACCCAGGATCTTATAGCAATCAGCCCCAGCATTTT

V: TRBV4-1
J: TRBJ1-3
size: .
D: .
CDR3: CASSHYLRGAAQFGNTIYF
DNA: TGCGCCAGCAGCCATTACCTCCGGGGGGCGGCTCAATTTGGAAACACCATATATTTT

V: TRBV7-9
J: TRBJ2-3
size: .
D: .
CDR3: CASSLGPRGMVDTQYF
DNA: TGTGCCAGCAGCTTGGGCCCCCGGGGGATGGTAGATACGCAGTATTTT

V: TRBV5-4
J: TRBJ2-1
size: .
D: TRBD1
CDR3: CASSSDRGVGEQFF
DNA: TGTGCCAGCAGCTCAGACAGGGGGGTGGGTGAGCAGTTCTTC

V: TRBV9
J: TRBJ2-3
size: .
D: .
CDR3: CASSGTGGTDTQYF
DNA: TGTGCCAGCAGCGGTACCGGGGGCACAGATACGCAGTATTTT

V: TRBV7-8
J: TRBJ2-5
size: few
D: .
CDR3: CASSLVSSRETQYF
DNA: TGTGCCAGCAGCTTAGTTTCTAGCCGAGAGACCCAGTACTTC

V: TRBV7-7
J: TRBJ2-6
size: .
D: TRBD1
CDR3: CASSSGQGAMSGANVLTF
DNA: TGTGCCAGCAGCTCCGGACAGGGGGCGATGTCTGGGGCCAACGTCCTGACTTTC

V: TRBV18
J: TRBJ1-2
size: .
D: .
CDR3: CASSPEQDPYGYTF
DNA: TGTGCCAGCTCACCAGAACAGGATCCCTATGGCTACACCTTC

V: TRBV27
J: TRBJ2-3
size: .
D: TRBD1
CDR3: CASRGQLTDTQYF
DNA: TGTGCCAGCAGGGGACAGCTCACAGATACGCAGTATTTT

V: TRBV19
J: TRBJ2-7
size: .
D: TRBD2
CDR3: CASREAGAAYEQYF
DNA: TGTGCCAGTAGGGAAGCGGGAGCCGCCTACGAGCAGTACTTC

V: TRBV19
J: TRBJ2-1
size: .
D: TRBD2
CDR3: CASRLAGGSEQFF
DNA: TGTGCCAGTCGACTAGCGGGAGGGTCTGAGCAGTTCTTC

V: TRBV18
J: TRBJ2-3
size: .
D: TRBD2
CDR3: CASSLMPPSGLTDTQYF
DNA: TGTGCCAGCTCCCTCATGCCCCCTAGCGGGCTCACAGATACGCAGTATTTT

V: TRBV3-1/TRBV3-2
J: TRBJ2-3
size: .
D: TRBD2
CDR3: CASSKAGGRSSTDTQYF
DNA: TGTGCCAGCAGCAAAGCGGGGGGGCGGTCTAGCACAGATACGCAGTATTTT

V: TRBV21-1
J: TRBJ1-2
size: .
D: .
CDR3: CASSKEGESYGYTF
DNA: TGTGCCAGCAGCAAAGAGGGGGAGAGCTATGGCTACACCTTC